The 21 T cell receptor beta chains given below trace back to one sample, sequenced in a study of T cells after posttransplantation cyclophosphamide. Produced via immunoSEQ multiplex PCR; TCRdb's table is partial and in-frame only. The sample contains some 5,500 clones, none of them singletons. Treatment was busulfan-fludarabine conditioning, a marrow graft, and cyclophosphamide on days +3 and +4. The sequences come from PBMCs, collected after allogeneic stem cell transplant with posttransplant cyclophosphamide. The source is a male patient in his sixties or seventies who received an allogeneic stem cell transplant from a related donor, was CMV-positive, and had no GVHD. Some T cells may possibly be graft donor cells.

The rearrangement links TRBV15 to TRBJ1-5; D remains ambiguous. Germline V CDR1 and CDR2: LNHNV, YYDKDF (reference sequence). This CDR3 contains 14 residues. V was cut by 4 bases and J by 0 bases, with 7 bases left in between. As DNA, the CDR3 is TGTGCCACCAGCATCGGGAATAGCAATCAGCCCCAGCATTTT. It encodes CATSIGNSNQPQHF.

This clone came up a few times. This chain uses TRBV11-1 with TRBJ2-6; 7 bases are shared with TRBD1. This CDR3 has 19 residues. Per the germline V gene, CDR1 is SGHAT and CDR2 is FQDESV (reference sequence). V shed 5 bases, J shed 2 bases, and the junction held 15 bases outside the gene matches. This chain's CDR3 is CASSGRQGNVEAGANVLTF. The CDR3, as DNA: TGTGCCAGCAGCGGCAGACAGGGTAATGTTGAGGCTGGGGCCAACGTCCTGACTTTC.

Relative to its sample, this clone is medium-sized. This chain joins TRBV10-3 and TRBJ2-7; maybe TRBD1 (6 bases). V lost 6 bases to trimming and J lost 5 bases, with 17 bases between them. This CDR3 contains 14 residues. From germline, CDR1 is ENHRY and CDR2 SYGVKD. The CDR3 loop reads CAIRRPTGLDEQYF. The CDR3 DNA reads TGTGCCATCAGAAGGCCGACAGGTCTGGACGAGCAGTACTTC.

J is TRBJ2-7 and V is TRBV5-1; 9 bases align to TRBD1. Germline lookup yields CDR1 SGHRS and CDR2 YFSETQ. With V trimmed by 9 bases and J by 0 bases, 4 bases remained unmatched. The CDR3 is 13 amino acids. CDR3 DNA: TGCGCCAAACGGGACAGGGCCTCCTACGAGCAGTACTTC. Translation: CAKRDRASYEQYF.

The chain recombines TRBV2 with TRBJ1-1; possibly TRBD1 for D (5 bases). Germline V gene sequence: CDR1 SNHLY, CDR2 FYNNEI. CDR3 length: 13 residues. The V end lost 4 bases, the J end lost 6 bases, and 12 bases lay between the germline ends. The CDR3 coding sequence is TGTGCCAGCAGTGCAGGGAATTGGGCTGAAGCTTTCTTT. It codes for CASSAGNWAEAFF.

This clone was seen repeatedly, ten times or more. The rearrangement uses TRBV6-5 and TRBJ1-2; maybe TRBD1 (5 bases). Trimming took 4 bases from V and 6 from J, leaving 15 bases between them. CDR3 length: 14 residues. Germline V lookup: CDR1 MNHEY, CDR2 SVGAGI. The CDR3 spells CASSSWGEKNGYTF. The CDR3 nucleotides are TGTGCCAGCAGTTCTTGGGGGGAGAAAAATGGCTACACCTTC.

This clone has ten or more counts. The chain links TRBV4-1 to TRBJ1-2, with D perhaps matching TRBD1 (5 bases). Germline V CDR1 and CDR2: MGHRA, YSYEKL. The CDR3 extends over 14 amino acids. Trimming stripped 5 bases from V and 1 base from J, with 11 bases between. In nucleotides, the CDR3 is TGCGCCAGCAGCGCACCGGGGGTTAACTATGGCTACACCTTC. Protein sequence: CASSAPGVNYGYTF.

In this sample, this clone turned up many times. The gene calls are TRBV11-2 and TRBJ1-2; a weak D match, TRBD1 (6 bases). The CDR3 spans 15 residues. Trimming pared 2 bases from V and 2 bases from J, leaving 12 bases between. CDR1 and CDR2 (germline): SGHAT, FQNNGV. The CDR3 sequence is CASSLFPDRNYGYTF. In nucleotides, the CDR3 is TGTGCCAGCAGCTTATTTCCTGACAGGAACTATGGCTACACCTTC.

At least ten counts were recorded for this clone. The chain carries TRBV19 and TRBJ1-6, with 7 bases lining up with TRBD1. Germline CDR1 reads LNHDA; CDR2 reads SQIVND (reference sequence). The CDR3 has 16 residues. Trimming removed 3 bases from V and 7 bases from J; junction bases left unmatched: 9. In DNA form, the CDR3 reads TGTGCCAGTAGTATCCTAGGGGGCCGTCAAAATTCACCCCTCCACTTT. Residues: CASSILGGRQNSPLHF. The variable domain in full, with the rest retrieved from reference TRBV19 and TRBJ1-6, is DGGITQSPKYLFRKEGQNVTLSCEQNLNHDAMYWYRQDPGQGLRLIYYSQIVNDFQKGDIAEGYSVSREKKESFPLTVTSAQKNPTAFYLCASSILGGRQNSPLHFGNGTRLTVT.

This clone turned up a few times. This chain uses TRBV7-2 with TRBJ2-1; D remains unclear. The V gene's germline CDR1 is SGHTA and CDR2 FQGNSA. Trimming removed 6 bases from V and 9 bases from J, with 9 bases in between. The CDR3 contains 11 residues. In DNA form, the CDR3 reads TGTGCCAGCAGTCTACCCGGTGAGCAGTTCTTC. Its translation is CASSLPGEQFF.

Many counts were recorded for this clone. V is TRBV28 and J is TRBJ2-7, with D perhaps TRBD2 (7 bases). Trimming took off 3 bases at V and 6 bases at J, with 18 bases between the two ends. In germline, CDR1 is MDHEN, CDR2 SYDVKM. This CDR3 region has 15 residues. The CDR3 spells CASSFLVGGAIEQYF. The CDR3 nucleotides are TGTGCCAGCAGTTTTCTGGTAGGGGGGGCCATCGAGCAGTACTTC.

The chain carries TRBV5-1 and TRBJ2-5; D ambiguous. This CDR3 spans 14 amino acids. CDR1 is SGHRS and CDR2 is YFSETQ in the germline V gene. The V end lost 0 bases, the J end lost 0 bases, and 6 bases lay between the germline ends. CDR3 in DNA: TGCGCCAGCAGCTTGGTGTCGTACCAAGAGACCCAGTACTTC. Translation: CASSLVSYQETQYF.

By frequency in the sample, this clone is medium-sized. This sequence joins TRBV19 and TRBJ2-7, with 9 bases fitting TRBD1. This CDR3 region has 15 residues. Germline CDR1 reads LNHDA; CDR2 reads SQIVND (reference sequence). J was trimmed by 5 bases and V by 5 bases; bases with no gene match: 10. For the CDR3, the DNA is TGTGCCAGTAGTCCCCTGACAGGGGGTATCAACGAGCAGTACTTC. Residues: CASSPLTGGINEQYF. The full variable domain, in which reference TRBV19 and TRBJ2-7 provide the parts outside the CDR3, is DGGITQSPKYLFRKEGQNVTLSCEQNLNHDAMYWYRQDPGQGLRLIYYSQIVNDFQKGDIAEGYSVSREKKESFPLTVTSAQKNPTAFYLCASSPLTGGINEQYFGPGTRLTVT.

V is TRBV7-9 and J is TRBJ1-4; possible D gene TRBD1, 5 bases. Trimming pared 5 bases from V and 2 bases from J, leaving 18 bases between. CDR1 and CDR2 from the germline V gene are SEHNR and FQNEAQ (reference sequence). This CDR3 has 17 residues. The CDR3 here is CASSPRGGARTNEKLFF. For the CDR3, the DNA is TGTGCCAGCAGCCCGCGGGGCGGGGCGAGGACTAATGAAAAACTGTTTTTT.

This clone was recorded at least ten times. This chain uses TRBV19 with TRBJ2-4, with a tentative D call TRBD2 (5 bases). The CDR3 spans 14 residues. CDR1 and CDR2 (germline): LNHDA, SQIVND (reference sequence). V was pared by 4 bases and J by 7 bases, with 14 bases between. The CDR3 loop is CASSKGPPGNIQYF. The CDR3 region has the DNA TGTGCCAGTAGTAAAGGGCCTCCGGGGAACATTCAGTACTTC.

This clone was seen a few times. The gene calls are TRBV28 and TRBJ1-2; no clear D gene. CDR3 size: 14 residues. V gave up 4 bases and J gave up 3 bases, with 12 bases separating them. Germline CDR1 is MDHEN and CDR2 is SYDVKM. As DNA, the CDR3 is TGTGCCAGCAGTTCCCCCTCCGAGTACTATGGCTACACCTTC. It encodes CASSSPSEYYGYTF.

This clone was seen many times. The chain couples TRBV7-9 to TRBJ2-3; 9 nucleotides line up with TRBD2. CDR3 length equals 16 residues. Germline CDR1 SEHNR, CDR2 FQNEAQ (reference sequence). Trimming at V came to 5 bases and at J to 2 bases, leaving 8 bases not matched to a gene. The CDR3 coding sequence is TGTGCCAGCAGCACCCATAGCGGGGGTCCCACAGATACGCAGTATTTT. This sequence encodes CASSTHSGGPTDTQYF. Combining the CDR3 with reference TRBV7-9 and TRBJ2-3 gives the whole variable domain DTGVSQNPRHKITKRGQNVTFRCDPISEHNRLYWYRQTLGQGPEFLTYFQNEAQLEKSRLLSDRFSAERPKGSFSTLEIQRTEQGDSAMYLCASSTHSGGPTDTQYFGPGTRLTVL.

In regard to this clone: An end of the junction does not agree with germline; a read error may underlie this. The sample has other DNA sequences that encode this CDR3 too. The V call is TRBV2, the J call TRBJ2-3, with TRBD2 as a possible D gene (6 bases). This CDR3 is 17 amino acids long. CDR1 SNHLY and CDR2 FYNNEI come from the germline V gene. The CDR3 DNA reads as TGTGCCAGCAGTGAAGCGCTAAGGGACTGGGAAACAGATACGCAGTACTTT. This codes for CASSEALRDWETDTQYF.

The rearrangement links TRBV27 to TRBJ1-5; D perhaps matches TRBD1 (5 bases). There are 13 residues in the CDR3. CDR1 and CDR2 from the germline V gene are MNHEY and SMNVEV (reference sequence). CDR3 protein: CAAGVGSNQPQHF. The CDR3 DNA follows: TGTGCTGCGGGGGTCGGGAGCAATCAGCCCCAGCATTTT.

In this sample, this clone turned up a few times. CDR3: CAARDYSYEQYF. The CDR3 DNA sequence: TGTGCCGCCCGGGACTACTCCTACGAGCAGTACTTC. The chain has TRBV18 and TRBJ2-7; the match to TRBD2 covers 7 bases. The CDR3 consists of 12 residues. Germline V gene sequence: CDR1 KGHSH, CDR2 LQKENI. With 11 bases clipped from V and 0 bases from J, the junction kept 4 bases outside the gene matches.

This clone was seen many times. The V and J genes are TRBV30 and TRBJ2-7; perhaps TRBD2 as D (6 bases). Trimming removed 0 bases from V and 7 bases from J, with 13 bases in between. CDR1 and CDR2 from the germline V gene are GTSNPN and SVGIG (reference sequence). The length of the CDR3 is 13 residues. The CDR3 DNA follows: TGTGCCTGGAGTGTAACGGTGGCGGGAGAGCAGTACTTC. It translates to CAWSVTVAGEQYF.